This T cell receptor (beta chain) was recorded in a study of response to subunit inactivated influenza vaccine. The study's findings and limits: Authors suggested each seasonal flu vaccination may recruit only limited numbers of new T cells.

In this sample, this clonotype turned up many times. The antigen is not known. Germline lookup yields CDR1 WSHSY and CDR2 SAAADI. This CDR3 is 14 amino acids long. Between the trimmed V and J ends, which lost 6 bases and 0 bases, there was a span of 9 bases. Using its own MiXCR run on the RT-PCR reads, TCRdb lists one record per CDR3 protein. This table holds hundreds of thousands of distinct CDR3 sequences, roughly 10% found once. These same records also appear under a second study, on T cells expressing NK-cell markers. That work adds: Generation of TCR beta cDNA was performed by 5'RACE template switching incorporating UMIs. The study sequenced eight donors, seven HCMV-seropositive and one seronegative.

The sequencing used PBMCs from blood, collected on the day of vaccination. The clonotype was recovered from a man aged 50 to 60 who received an inactivated influenza vaccine. The chain is built from TRBV10-2 and TRBJ2-1; D perhaps matches TRBD2 (5 bases). The CDR3 loop reads CASRLAPSYNEQFF. The CDR3 DNA follows: TGCGCCAGCAGATTAGCGCCCTCCTACAATGAGCAGTTCTTC.